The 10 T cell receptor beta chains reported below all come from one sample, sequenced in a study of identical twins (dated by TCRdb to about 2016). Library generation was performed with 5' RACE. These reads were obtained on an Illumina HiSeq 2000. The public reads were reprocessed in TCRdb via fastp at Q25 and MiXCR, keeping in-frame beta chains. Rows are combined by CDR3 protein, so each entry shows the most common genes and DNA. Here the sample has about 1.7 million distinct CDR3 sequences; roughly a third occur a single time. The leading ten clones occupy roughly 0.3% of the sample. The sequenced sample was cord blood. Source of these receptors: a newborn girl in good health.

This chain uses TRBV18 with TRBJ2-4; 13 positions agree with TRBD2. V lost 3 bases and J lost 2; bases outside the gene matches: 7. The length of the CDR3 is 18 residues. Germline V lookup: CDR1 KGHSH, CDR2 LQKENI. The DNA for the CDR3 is TGTGCCAGCTCACCCGGACTAGCGGGAGTCGGTTCCAAAAACATTCAGTACTTC. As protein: CASSPGLAGVGSKNIQYF.

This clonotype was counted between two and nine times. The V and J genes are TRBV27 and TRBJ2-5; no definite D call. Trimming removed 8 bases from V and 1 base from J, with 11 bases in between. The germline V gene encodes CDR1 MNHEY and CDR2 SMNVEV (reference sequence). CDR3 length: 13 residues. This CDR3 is CASGKLGQETQYF. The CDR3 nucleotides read TGTGCCAGCGGGAAATTGGGCCAAGAGACCCAGTACTTC.

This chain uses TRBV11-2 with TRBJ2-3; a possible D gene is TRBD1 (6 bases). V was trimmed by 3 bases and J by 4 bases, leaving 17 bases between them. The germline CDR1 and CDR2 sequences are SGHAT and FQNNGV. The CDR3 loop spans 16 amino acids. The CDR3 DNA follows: TGTGCCAGCAGCTTGTTGCCTAGCAGGGGAGCAGATACGCAGTATTTT. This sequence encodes CASSLLPSRGADTQYF.

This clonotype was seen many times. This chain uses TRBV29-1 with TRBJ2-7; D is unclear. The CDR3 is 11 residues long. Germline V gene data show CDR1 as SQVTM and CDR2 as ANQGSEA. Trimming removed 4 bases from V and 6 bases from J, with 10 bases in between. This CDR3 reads CSVVVVGEQYF. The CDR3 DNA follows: TGCAGCGTTGTCGTAGTTGGCGAGCAGTACTTC.

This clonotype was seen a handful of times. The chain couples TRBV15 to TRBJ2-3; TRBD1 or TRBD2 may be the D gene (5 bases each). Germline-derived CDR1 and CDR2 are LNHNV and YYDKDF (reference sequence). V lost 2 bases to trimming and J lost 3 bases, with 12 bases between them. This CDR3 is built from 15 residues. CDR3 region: CATSRPEGLTDTQYF. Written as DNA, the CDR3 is TGTGCCACCAGCAGACCTGAGGGGTTGACAGATACGCAGTATTTT.

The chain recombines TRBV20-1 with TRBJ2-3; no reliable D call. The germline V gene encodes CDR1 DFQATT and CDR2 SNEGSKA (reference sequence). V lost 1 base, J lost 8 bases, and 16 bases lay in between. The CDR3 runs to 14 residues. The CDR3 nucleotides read TGCAGTGCTAGAGTTGGCTCGCGGTATGGTACGCAGTATTTT. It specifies CSARVGSRYGTQYF.

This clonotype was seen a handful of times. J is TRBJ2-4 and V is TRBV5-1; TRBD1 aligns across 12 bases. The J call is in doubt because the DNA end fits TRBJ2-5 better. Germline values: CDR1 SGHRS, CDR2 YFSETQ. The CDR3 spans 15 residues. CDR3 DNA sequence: TGCGCCAGCAGCCCGGGACAGGGGGCTGGAAAGACCCAGTACTTC. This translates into CASSPGQGAGKTQYF.

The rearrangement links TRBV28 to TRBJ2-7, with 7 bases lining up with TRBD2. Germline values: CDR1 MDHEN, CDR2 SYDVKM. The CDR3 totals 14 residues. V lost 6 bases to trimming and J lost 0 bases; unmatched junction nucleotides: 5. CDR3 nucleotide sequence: TGTGCCAGCAGAAGCGGGGCAGCCTCCTACGAGCAGTACTTC. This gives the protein CASRSGAASYEQYF.

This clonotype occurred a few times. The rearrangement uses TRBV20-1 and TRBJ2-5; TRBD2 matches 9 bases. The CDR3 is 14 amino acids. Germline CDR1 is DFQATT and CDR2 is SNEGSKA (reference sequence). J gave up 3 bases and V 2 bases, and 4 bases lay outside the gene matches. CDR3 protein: CSARLPSGKETQYF. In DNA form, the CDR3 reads TGCAGTGCTAGACTTCCTAGCGGGAAAGAGACCCAGTACTTC.

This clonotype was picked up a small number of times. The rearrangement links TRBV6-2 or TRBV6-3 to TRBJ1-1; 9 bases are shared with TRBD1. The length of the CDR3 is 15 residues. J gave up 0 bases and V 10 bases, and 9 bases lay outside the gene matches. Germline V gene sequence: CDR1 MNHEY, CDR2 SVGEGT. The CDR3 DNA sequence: TGTGCCACCGAATTACAGGGGGCGATGAACACTGAAGCTTTCTTT. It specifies CATELQGAMNTEAFF.